One sample yielded the 5 T cell receptor beta chains listed below, sequenced in a study of shared T cell receptors in the human thymus. The table came from immunoSEQ multiplex PCR; TCRdb's copy has only in-frame clones and leaves some out. This sample has about 380,000 clones, with approximately 95% found just once. Sample: thymocytes. Receptors were obtained from a human donor.

The J gene is TRBJ1-1, the V gene TRBV21-1. TRBV21-1 represents a pseudogene. The CDR3 is made up of 12 amino acids. CDR3 amino acids: CASSKGGTEAFF. DNA of the CDR3: TGTGCCAGCAGCAAAGGCGGCACTGAAGCTTTCTTT.

The chain couples TRBV27 to TRBJ1-4; TRBD1 is a possible D gene (5 bases). The CDR3 runs to 20 residues. Trimming pared 6 bases from V and 0 bases from J, leaving 26 bases between. Germline CDR1 and CDR2: MNHEY and SMNVEV (reference sequence). CDR3 protein: CASRTSESGPNGSTNEKLFF. CDR3 nucleotides: TGTGCCAGCAGGACGTCCGAATCGGGACCGAACGGTTCAACTAATGAAAAACTGTTTTTT. The whole variable domain, filled in from reference TRBV27 and TRBJ1-4, reads EAQVTQNPRYLITVTGKKLTVTCSQNMNHEYMSWYRQDPGLGLRQIYYSMNVEVTDKGDVPEGYKVSRKEKRNFPLILESPSPNQTSLYFCASRTSESGPNGSTNEKLFFGSGTQLSVL.

CDR3 protein: CASSLEIAGLSYEQYF. The CDR3 nucleotides are TGTGCCAGCAGCTTGGAAATAGCGGGATTATCCTACGAGCAGTACTTC. The chain couples TRBV5-5 to TRBJ2-7; 8 positions match TRBD2. V shed 0 bases and J 1 base; nucleotides not matched to a gene: 6. CDR1 is SGHKS, CDR2 YYEKEE, per germline (reference sequence). CDR3 length: 16 amino acids.

The chain uses TRBV5-4 and TRBJ2-3, with D uncertain. From germline, CDR1 is SGHNT and CDR2 YYREEE (reference sequence). This CDR3 contains 14 residues. The V end lost 7 bases, the J end lost 2 bases, and 14 bases lay between the germline ends. Here the CDR3 DNA reads TGTGCCAGCCGTTGCTCGGAGAACACAGATACGCAGTATTTT. Translation gives CASRCSENTDTQYF.

The chain combines TRBV5-1 with TRBJ2-5; 7 bases fit TRBD2. Germline CDR1 and CDR2: SGHRS and YFSETQ. This CDR3 is built from 14 residues. V shed 0 bases, J shed 4 bases, and the junction held 3 bases outside the gene matches. CDR3 region: CASSLAAGRETQYF. The DNA of the CDR3 is TGCGCCAGCAGCTTGGCAGCGGGACGAGAGACCCAGTACTTC.